This T cell receptor beta chain was retrieved from a study of regulatory T cells in long-lasting Graves disease. Overall study findings and caveats: Thyroid tissue was not studied; only peripheral blood was. Persistent Graves' patients showed reduced TCR diversity versus newly diagnosed patients. TRBV28, TRBJ1-2 and TRBJ2-5 were favored in persistent disease.

The time point is: persistent/refractory GD, antithyroid drugs over 5 years with positive TRAb. Following extraction of RNA from PBMCs, that RNA was used to make the TCR library. Libraries of TCR beta came from iRepertoire HTBI primers plus Arm-PCR of CDR3 regions. In the authors' workflow: Identification of gene segments yielded more than 60 TRBV and about 14 TRBJ across samples. One entry per CDR3 protein, called by TCRdb with MiXCR from the multiplex PCR reads. The authors' filters were not applied to this entry. The data contain roughly 450,000 distinct CDR3 sequences, about 25% of them singletons. The table lists this clonotype with many counts. What it binds is not known. The CDR3 has 14 residues. V gave up 5 bases and J gave up 7 bases, with 15 bases separating them. Germline V gene sequence: CDR1 SNHLY, CDR2 FYNNEI.

The sequence derives from a female donor with Graves disease. The input for sequencing was peripheral blood mononuclear cells (PBMCs), taken when the disease was refractory, from a patient treated with antithyroid drugs. J is TRBJ2-4 and V is TRBV2; D gene ambiguous. The CDR3 DNA is TGTGCCAGCAGTAATGTGATATTTAGGAACATTCAGTACTTC. Translating gives CASSNVIFRNIQYF.